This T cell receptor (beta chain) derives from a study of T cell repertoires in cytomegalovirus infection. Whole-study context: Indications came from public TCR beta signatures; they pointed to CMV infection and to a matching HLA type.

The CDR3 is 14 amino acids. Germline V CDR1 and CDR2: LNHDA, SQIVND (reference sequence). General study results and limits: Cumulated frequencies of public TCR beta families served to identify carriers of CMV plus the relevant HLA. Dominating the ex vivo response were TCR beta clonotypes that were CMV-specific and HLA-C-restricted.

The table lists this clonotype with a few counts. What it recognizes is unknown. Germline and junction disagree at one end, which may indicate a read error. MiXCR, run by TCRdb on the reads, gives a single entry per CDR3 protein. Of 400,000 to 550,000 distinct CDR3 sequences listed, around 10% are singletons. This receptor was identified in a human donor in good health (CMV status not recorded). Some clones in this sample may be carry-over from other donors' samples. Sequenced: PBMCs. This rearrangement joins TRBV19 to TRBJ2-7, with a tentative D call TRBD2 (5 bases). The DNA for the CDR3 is TGTGCCAGTAGCATAGGACGGGGATCCTACGAGCAGTACTTC. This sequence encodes CASSIGRGSYEQYF.